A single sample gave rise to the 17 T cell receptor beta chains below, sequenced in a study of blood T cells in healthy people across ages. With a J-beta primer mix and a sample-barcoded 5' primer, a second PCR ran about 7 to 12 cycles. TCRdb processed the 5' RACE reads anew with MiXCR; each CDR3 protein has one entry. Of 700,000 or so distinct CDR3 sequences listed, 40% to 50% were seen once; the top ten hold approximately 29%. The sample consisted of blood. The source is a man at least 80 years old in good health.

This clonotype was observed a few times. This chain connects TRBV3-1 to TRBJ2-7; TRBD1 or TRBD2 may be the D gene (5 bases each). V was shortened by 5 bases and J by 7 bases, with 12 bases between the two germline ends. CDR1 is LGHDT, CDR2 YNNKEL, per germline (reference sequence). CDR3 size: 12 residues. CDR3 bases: TGTGCCAGCAGCTATGGGACCCCAGAGCAGTACTTC. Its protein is CASSYGTPEQYF.

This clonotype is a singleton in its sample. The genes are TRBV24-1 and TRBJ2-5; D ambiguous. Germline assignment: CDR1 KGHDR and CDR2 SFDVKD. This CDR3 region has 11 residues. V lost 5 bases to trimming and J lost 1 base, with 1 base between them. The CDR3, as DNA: TGTGCCACCAGTGCCCAAGAGACCCAGTACTTC. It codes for CATSAQETQYF.

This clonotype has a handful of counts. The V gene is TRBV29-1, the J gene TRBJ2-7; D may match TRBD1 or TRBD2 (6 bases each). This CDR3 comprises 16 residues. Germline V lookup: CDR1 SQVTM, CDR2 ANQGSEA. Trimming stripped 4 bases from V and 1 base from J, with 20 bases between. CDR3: CSVGHGQWGASYEQYF. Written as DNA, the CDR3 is TGCAGCGTTGGACATGGGCAATGGGGGGCTTCCTACGAGCAGTACTTC.

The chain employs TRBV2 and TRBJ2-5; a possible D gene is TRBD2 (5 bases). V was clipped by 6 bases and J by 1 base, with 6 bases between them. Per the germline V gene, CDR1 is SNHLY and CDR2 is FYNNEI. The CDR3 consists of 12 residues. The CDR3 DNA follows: TGTGCCAGCAGGAGGGTCCAAGAGACCCAGTACTTC. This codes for CASRRVQETQYF.

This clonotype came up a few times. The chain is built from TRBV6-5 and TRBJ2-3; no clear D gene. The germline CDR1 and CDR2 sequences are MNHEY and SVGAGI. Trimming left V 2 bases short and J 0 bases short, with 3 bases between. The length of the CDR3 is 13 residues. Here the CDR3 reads CASSYRSTDTQYF. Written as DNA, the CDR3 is TGTGCCAGCAGTTACCGAAGCACAGATACGCAGTATTTT.

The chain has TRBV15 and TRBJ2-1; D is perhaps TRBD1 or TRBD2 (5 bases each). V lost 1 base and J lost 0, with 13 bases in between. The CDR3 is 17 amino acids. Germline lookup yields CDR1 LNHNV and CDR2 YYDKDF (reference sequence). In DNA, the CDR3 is TGTGCCACCAGCAGAGGAGGGCAGGGTGGCTCCTACAATGAGCAGTTCTTC. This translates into CATSRGGQGGSYNEQFF.

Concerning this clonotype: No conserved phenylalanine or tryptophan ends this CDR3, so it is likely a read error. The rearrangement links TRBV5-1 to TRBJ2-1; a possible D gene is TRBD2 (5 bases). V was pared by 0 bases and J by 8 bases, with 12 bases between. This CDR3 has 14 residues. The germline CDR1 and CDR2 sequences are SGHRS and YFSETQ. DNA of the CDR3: TGCGCCAGCAGCTTGGCCGGAGGTCCGGATGAGCAGTTCGTC. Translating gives CASSLAGGPDEQFV.

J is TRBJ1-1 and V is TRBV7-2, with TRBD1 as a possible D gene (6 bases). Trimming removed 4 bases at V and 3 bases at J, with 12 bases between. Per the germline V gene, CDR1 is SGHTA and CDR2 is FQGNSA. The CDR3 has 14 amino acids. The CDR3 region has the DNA TGTGCCAGCAGCTCGGACAGACTCGACACTGAAGCTTTCTTT. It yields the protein CASSSDRLDTEAFF.

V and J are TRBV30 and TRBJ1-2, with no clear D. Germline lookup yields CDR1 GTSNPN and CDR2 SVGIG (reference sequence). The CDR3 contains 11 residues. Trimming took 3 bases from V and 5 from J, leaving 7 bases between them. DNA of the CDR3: TGTGCCTGGAGCTACTTATATGGCTACACCTTC. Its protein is CAWSYLYGYTF.

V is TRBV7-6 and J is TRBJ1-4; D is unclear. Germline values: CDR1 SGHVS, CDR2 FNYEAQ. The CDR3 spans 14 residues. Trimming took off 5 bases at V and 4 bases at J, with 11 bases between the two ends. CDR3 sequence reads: CASSHRGSNEKLFF. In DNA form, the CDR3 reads TGTGCCAGCAGCCATCGTGGAAGTAATGAAAAACTGTTTTTT.

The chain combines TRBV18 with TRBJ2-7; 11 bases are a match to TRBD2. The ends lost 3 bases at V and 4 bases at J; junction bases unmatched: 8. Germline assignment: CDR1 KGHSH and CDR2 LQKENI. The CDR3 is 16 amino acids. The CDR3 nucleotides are TGTGCCAGCTCACCGATAGCGGGAGGGAGGTGGTACGAGCAGTACTTC. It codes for CASSPIAGGRWYEQYF.

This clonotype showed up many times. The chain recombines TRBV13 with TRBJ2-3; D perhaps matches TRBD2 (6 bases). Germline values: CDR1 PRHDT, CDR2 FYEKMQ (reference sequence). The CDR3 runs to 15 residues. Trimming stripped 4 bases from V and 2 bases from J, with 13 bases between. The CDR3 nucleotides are TGTGCCAGCAGCTCGGGACTTGTCTACACAGATACGCAGTATTTT. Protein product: CASSSGLVYTDTQYF.

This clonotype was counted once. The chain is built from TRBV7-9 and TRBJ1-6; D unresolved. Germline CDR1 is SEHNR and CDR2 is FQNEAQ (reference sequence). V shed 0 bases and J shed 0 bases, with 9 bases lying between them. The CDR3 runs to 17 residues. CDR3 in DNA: TGTGCCAGCAGCTTAGCCGTGGGTAGCTCCTATAATTCACCCCTCCACTTT. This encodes CASSLAVGSSYNSPLHF.

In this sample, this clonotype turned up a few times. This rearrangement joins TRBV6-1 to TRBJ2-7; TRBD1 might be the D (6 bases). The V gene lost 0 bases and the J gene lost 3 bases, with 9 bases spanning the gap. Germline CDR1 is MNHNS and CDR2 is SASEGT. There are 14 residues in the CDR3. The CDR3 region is CASSEAGQRYEQYF. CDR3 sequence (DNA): TGTGCCAGCAGTGAAGCGGGACAACGCTACGAGCAGTACTTC.

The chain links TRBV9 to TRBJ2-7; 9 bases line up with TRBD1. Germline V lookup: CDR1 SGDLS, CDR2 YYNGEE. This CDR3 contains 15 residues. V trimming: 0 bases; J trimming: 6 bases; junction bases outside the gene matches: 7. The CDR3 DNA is TGTGCCAGCAGCGTAGCCGCACAGGGGGCGGGCGAGCAGTACTTC. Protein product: CASSVAAQGAGEQYF.

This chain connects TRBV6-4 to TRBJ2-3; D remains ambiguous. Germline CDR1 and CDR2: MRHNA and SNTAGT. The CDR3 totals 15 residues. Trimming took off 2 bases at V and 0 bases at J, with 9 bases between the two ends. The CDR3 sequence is CASSDGRFSTDTQYF. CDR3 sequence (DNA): TGTGCCAGCAGTGACGGCAGGTTCAGCACAGATACGCAGTATTTT.

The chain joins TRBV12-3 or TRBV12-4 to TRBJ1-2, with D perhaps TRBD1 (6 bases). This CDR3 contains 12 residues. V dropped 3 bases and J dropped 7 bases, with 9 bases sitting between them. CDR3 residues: CASSFGGAGYTF. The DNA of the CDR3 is TGTGCCAGCAGTTTCGGGGGGGCTGGCTACACCTTC.